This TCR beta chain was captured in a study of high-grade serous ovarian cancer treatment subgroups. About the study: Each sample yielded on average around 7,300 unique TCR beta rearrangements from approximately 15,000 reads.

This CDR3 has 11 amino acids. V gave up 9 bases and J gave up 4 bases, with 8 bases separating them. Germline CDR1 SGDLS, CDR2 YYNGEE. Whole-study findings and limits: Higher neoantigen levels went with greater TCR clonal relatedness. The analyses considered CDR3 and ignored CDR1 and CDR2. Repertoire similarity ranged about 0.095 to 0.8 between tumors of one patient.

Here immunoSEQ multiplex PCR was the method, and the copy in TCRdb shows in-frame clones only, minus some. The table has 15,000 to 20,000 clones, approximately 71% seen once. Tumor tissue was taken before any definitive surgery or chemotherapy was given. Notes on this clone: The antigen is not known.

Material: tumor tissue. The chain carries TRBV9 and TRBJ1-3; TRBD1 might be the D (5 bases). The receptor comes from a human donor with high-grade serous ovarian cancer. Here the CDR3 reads CATGRGNTIYF. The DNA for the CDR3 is TGTGCCACAGGGCGGGGAAACACCATATATTTT.